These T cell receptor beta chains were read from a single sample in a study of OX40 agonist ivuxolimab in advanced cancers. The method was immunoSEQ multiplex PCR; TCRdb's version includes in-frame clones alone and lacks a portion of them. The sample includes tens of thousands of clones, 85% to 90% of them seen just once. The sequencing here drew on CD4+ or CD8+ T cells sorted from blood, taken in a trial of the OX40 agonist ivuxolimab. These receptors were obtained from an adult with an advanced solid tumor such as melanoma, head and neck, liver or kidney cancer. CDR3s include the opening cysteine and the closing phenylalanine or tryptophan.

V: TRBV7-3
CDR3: CASSSRQTGELFF

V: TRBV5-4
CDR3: CASSAPGRGSYNEQFF

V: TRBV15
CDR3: CATSRPPAVGNQPQHF

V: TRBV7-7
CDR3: CASSLAPGLQETQYF

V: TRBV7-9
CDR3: CASSYLAGGREQYF

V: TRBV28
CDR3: CASSRAGYEQYF

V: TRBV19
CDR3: CASSLLAGVRVGELFF

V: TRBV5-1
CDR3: CASSLEGSNTEAFF

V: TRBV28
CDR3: CASSFHQPQHF

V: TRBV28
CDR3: CASTTGGHEQYF

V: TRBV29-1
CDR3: CSAHGGAETQYF

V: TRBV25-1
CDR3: CASSEYRTGEDTEAFF

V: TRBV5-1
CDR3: CASSLGLASLDEQFF

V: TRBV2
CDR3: CASSLLRGTQYF

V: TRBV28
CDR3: CASSPGTSTRETQYF

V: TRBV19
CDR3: CASSIDYSKTQYF

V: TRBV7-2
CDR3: CASSFQGQDEKLFF

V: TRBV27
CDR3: CASSSHGTSGRLFQYF

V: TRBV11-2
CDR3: CASSLRTGPNTEAFF

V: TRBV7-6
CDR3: CASRVTSTDTQYF

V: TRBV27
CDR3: CASRRDTDSGNTIYF

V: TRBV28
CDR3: CASSLSGGTYEQYF

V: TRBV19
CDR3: CASSTNRQVHYEQYF

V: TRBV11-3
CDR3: CASSQTANTGELFF

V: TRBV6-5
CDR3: CASSYGGAGNTIYF

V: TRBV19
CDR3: CASSSRTGGNTDTQYF